The present entry profiles one T cell receptor beta chain with its context. The antigen is undetermined. Germline V gene lookup returns CDR1 SGHVS and CDR2 FQNEAQ. The CDR3 contains 15 residues. Trimming took 2 bases from V and 2 from J; bases not matched to a gene: 3. These data come from a study of cytomegalovirus exposure and HLA in healthy donors. The primer mix had 60 Vbeta and 13 Jbeta primers. Some clones are missing from TCRdb's copy, which holds only in-frame ones; the method was immunoSEQ multiplex PCR. The profile covers 150,000 or so clones, with roughly 80% appearing a single time and approximately 0.8% taken by the ten largest. Points from the study as a whole: A missense variant in DCLRE1C was later tied to TCR beta V- and J-gene trimming. About 180 TCR beta chains were listed as cytomegalovirus-associated.

The clonotype comes from a woman between 18 and 29 years old in good health and CMV-seronegative. Sequenced sample: PBMCs. The chain is built from TRBV7-8 and TRBJ2-7, with 10 bases that match TRBD2. This chain's CDR3 is CASSLITSGTYEQYF. In nucleotides, the CDR3 is TGTGCCAGCAGCTTAATAACTAGCGGGACCTACGAGCAGTACTTC.